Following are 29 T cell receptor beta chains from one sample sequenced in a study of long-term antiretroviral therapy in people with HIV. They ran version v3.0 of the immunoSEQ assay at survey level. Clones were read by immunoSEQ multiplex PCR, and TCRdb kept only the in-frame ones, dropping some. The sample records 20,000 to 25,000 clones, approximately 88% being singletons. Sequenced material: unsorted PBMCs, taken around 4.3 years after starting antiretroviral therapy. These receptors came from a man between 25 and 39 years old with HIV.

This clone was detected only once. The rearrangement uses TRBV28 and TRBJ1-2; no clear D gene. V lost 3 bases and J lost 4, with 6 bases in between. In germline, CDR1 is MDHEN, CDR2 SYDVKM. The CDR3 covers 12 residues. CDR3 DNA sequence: TGTGCCAGCAGTTTCCCCTCCTATGGCTACACCTTC. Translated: CASSFPSYGYTF.

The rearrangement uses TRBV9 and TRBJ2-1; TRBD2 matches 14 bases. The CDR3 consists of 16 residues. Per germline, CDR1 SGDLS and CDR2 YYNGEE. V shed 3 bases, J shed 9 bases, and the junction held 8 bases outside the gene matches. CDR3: CASSALTSGGAVEQFF. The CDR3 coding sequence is TGTGCCAGCAGCGCTTTGACTAGCGGGGGGGCCGTTGAGCAGTTCTTC.

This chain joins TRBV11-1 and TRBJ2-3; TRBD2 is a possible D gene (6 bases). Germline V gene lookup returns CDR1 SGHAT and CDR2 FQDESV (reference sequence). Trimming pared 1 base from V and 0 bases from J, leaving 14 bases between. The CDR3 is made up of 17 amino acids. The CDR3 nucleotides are TGTGCCAGCAGCTTAGTTGCCCAGCGGGTTAGCACAGATACGCAGTATTTT. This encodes CASSLVAQRVSTDTQYF.

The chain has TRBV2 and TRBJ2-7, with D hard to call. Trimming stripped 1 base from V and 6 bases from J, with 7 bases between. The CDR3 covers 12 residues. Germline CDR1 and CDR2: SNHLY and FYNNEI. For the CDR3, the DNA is TGTGCCAGCAGTGAAGGAAGATCCGAGCAGTACTTC. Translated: CASSEGRSEQYF.

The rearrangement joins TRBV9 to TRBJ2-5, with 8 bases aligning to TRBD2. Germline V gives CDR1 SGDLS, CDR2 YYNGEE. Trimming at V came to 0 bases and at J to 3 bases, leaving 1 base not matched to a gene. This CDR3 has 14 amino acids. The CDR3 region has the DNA TGTGCCAGCAGCGTAGCACTAGCGGAAGAGACCCAGTACTTC. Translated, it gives CASSVALAEETQYF.

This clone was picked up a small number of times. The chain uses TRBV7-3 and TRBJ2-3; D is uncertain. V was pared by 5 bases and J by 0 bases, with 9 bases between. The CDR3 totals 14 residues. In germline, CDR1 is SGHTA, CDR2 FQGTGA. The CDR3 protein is CASSQQASTDTQYF. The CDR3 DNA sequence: TGTGCCAGCAGCCAGCAAGCTAGCACAGATACGCAGTATTTT.

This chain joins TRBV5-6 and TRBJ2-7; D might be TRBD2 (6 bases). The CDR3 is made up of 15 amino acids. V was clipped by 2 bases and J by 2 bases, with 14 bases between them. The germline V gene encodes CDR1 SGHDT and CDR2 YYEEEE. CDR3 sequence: CASSFLGGGTYEQYF. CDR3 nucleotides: TGTGCCAGCAGCTTTCTGGGGGGAGGAACCTACGAGCAGTACTTC.

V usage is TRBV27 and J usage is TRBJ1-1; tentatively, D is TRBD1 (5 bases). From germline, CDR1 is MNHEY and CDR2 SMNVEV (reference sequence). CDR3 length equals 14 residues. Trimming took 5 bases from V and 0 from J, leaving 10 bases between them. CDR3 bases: TGTGCCAGCAGTCGAGGGGTGATGAACACTGAAGCTTTCTTT. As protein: CASSRGVMNTEAFF.

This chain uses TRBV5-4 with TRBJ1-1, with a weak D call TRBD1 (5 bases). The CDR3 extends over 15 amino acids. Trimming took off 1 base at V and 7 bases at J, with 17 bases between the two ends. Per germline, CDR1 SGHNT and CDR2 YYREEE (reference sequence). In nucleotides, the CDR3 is TGTGCCAGCAGCTTGCCTAAGGGGAGGGCCCATGAAGCTTTCTTT. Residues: CASSLPKGRAHEAFF.

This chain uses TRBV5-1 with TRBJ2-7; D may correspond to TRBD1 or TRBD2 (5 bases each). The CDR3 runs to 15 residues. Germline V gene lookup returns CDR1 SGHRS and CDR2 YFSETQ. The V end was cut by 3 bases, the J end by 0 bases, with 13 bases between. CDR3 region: CASSSSGTYSYEQYF. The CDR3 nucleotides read TGCGCCAGCAGCTCTTCCGGGACGTACTCCTACGAGCAGTACTTC.

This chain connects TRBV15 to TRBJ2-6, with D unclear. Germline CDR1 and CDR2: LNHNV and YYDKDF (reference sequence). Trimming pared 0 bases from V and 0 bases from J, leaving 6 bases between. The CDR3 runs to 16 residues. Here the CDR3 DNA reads TGTGCCACCAGCAGAGATGGTAGCTCTGGGGCCAACGTCCTGACTTTC. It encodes CATSRDGSSGANVLTF.

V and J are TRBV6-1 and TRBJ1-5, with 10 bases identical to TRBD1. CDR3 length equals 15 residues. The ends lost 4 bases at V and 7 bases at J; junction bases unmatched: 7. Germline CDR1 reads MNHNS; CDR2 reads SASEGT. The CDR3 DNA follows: TGTGCCAGCAGTGGAGGGACAGGGGATATGCAGCCCCAGCATTTT. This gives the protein CASSGGTGDMQPQHF.

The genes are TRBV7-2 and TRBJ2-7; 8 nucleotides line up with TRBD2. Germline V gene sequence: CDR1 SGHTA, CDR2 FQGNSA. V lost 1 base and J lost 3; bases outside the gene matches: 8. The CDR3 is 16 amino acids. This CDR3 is CASSLVASGFYYEQYF. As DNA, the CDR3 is TGTGCCAGCAGCTTAGTAGCTAGCGGGTTTTACTACGAGCAGTACTTC.

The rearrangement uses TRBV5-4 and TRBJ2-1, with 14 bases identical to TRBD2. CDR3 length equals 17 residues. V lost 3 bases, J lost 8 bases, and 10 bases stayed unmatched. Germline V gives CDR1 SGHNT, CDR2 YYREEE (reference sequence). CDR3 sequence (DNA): TGTGCCAGCAGCTCCCCTGGACTAGCGGGGGGCTTCGATGAGCAGTTCTTC. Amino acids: CASSSPGLAGGFDEQFF.

The CDR3 loop is CASSLPGYSYNEQFF. The DNA for the CDR3 is TGTGCCAGTAGTTTGCCGGGGTACTCCTACAATGAGCAGTTCTTC. The chain recombines TRBV19 with TRBJ2-1; a weak D match, TRBD2 (5 bases). Trimming removed 5 bases from V and 0 bases from J, with 11 bases in between. The CDR3 is made up of 15 amino acids. Germline lookup yields CDR1 LNHDA and CDR2 SQIVND (reference sequence).

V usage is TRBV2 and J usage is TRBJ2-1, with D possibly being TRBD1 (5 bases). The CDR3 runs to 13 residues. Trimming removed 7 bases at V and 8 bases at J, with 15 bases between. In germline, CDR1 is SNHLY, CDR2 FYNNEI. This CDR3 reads CASNGRVSDEQFF. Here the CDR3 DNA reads TGTGCCAGCAACGGCAGGGTAAGCGATGAGCAGTTCTTC. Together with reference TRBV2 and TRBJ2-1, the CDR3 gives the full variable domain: EPEVTQTPSHQVTQMGQEVILRCVPISNHLYFYWYRQILGQKVEFLVSFYNNEISEKSEIFDDQFSVERPDGSNFTLKIRSTKLEDSAMYFCASNGRVSDEQFFGPGTRLTVL.

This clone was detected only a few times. DNA for the CDR3: TGTGCCAGCAGCTTAACCCTCCAGGGCGAAATGAACACTGAAGCTTTCTTT. It codes for CASSLTLQGEMNTEAFF. This chain joins TRBV11-1 and TRBJ1-1, with D maybe TRBD1 (5 bases). V dropped 2 bases and J dropped 0 bases, with 16 bases sitting between them. The CDR3 runs to 17 residues. The germline gives CDR1 SGHAT, CDR2 FQDESV (reference sequence).

The CDR3 is CASSLWGGGTEAFF. The CDR3 DNA follows: TGTGCCAGCAGTTTATGGGGTGGCGGCACTGAAGCTTTCTTT. The chain joins TRBV27 to TRBJ1-1, with no clear D. Germline V gene sequence: CDR1 MNHEY, CDR2 SMNVEV (reference sequence). This CDR3 has 14 amino acids. Between the trimmed V and J ends, which lost 1 base and 4 bases, there was a span of 10 bases.

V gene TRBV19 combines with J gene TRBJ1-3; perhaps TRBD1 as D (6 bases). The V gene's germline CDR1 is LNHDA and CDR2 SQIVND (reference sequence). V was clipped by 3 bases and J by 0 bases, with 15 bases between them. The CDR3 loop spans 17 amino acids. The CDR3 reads CASSIARQGLSGNTIYF. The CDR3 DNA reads TGTGCCAGTAGTATTGCGCGGCAGGGGCTCTCTGGAAACACCATATATTTT.

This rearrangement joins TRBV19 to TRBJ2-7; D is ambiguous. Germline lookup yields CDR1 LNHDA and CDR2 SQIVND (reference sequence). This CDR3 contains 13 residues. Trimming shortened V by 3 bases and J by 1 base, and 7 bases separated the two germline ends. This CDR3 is CASSMRGSYEQYF. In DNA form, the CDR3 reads TGTGCCAGTAGTATGCGCGGATCCTACGAGCAGTACTTC.

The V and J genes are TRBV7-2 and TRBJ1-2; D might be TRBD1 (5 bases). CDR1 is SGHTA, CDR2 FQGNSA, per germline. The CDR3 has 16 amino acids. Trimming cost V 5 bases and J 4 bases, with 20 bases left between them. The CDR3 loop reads CASSPQGGVVAYGYTF. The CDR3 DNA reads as TGTGCCAGCAGCCCACAAGGAGGGGTAGTGGCCTATGGCTACACCTTC.

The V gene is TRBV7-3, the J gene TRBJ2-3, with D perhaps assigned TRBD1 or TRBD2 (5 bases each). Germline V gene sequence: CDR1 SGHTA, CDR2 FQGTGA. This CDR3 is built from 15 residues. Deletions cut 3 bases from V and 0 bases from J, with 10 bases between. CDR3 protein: CASSFLGVSTDTQYF. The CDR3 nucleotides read TGTGCCAGCAGCTTTTTGGGGGTGAGCACAGATACGCAGTATTTT.

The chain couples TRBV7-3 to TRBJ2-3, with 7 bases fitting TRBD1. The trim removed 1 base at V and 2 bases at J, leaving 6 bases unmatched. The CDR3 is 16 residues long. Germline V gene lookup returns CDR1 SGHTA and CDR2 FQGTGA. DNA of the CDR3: TGTGCCAGCAGCTTAAGGGGACAGTCTGTCACAGATACGCAGTATTTT. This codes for CASSLRGQSVTDTQYF.

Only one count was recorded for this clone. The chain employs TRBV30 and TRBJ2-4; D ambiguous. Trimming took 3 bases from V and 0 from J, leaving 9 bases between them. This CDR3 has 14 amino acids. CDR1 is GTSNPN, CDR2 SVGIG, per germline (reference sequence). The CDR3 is CAWSEPLAKNIQYF. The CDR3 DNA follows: TGTGCCTGGAGCGAGCCGCTAGCCAAAAACATTCAGTACTTC.

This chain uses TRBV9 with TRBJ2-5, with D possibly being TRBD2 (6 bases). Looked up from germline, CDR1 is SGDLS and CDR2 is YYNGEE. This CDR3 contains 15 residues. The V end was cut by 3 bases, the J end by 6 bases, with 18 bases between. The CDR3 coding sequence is TGTGCCAGCAGCGGGGGGGAGACTGTCCTACAGACCCAGTACTTC. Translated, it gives CASSGGETVLQTQYF.

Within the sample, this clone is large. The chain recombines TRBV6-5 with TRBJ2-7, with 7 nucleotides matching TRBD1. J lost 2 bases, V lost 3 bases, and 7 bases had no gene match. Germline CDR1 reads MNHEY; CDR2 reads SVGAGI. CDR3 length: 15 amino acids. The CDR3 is CASSYWPGGTYEQYF. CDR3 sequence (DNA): TGTGCCAGCAGTTATTGGCCAGGGGGAACCTACGAGCAGTACTTC.

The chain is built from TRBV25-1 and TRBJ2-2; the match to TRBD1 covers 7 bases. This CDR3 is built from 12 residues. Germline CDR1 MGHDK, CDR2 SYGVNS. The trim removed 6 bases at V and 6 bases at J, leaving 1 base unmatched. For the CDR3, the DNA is TGTGCCAGCAGGCAGGGGGCCGGGGAGCTGTTTTTT. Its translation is CASRQGAGELFF.

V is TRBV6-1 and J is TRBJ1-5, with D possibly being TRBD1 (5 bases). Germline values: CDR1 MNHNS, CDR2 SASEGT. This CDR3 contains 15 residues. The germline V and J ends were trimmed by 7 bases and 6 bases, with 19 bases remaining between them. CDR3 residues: CASTSGQGSSQPQHF. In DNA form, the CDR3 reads TGTGCCAGCACCTCGGGGCAGGGCTCCTCTCAGCCCCAGCATTTT.

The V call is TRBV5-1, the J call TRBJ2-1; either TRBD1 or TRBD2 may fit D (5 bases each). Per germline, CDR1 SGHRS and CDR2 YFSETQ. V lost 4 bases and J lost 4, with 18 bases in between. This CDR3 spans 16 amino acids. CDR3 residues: CASSRNAGTGYNEQFF. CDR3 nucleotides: TGCGCCAGCAGCCGAAACGCTGGGACGGGGTACAATGAGCAGTTCTTC.